These T cell receptor beta chains were read from a single sample in a study of T cell changes during pregnancy in multiple sclerosis. The assay was immunoSEQ multiplex PCR, and TCRdb's table has in-frame clones only and misses some. The sample records 65,000 to 85,000 clones, roughly 90% being singletons. The sequencing used peripheral blood, collected in the first trimester of pregnancy. These receptors originate from a female donor in good health, enrolled as a control in a pregnancy study. CDR3s include the opening cysteine and the closing phenylalanine or tryptophan. The D gene is left open where the match is weak. Clone size is not always given. Where it is, it says once, few, many or a class for expanded clones.

d_gene | j_gene | v_gene | abundance | CDR3nt | CDR3aa
. | TRBJ1-3 | TRBV10-1 | . | TGCGCCAGCCCCGGGGGGGTGGACGGATATTTT | CASPGGVDGYF
TRBD1 | TRBJ1-1 | TRBV27 | few | TGTGCCATCGGGACAGGCAACACTGAAGCTTTCTTT | CAIGTGNTEAFF
. | TRBJ1-6 | TRBV30 | . | TGTGCCTGGAGGGGGGGGGCCAATTCACCCCTCCACTTT | CAWRGGANSPLHF
. | TRBJ2-5 | TRBV5-1 | . | TGCGCCAGCAGCTTGGCCTTTTTGAGTGCGGGCCAAGAGACCCAGTACTTC | CASSLAFLSAGQETQYF
TRBD2 | TRBJ2-1 | TRBV7-6 | . | TGTGCCAGCAGCTTTAGGGCTAGCGGGGGGCGGGACAATGAGCAGTTCTTC | CASSFRASGGRDNEQFF
. | TRBJ2-2 | TRBV7-2 | . | TGTGCCAGCAGCCCGAGAGGGACAACGAACACCGGGGAGCTGTTTTTT | CASSPRGTTNTGELFF
. | TRBJ1-1 | TRBV7-6 | . | TGTGCCAGCAGCTTAGAGGGGCACACTGAAGCTTTCTTT | CASSLEGHTEAFF
. | TRBJ1-5 | TRBV12-5 | few | TGTGCTAGTGGCCGGGACCCGGGACAAGTCCAGCATTTT | CASGRDPGQVQHF
. | TRBJ2-1 | TRBV7-8 | . | TGTGCCAGCCAGATGAGCGGTCGCTACAATGAGCAGTTCTTC | CASQMSGRYNEQFF
TRBD1 | TRBJ1-2 | TRBV28 | . | TGTGCCAGCAGTTCGACCCTAGGACAGGGGGCTGGTGGCTACACCTTC | CASSSTLGQGAGGYTF
. | TRBJ2-7 | TRBV2 | medium-sized | TGTGCCAGCAGGGCCTTCTCCTACGAGCAGTACTTC | CASRAFSYEQYF
TRBD1 | TRBJ1-2 | TRBV7-6 | . | TGTGCCAGCAGCCTACAGGGGAACTATGGCTACACCTTC | CASSLQGNYGYTF
. | TRBJ2-3 | TRBV6-1 | . | TGTGCCAGCAGTGAAGCCTGGGGAGCAGGGGGCACAGATACGCAGTATTTT | CASSEAWGAGGTDTQYF
TRBD1 | TRBJ2-1 | TRBV5-1 | . | TGCGCCAGCAGCCCTGGGACAGCAACCTACAATGAGCAGTTCTTC | CASSPGTATYNEQFF
. | TRBJ1-5 | TRBV2 | . | TGTGCCAGCAGGGACAGCCGGAATCAGCCCCAGCATTTT | CASRDSRNQPQHF
. | TRBJ1-4 | TRBV7-9 | . | TGTGCCAGCACAAGAGGGCAGGCTAATGAAAAACTGTTTTTT | CASTRGQANEKLFF
. | TRBJ2-1 | TRBV9 | . | TGTGCCAGCAGCGTCGCCTCGGCCAGCGATGAGCAGTTCTTC | CASSVASASDEQFF
. | TRBJ1-3 | TRBV28 | . | TGTGCCAGCAGCCCAGTGGGAGGGCTCTCTGGAAACACCATATATTTT | CASSPVGGLSGNTIYF
TRBD2 | TRBJ2-3 | TRBV7-2 | . | TGTGCCAGCAGCTTACGCGGGGGGGCTAGCGCAGATACGCAGTATTTT | CASSLRGGASADTQYF
. | TRBJ1-4 | TRBV14 | . | TGTGCCAGCAGCCAGAGGCACGGTAGGGAAAAACTGTTTTTT | CASSQRHGREKLFF
. | TRBJ2-1 | TRBV27 | . | TGTGCCAGCAAGTGGCAGGGGAGATACAATGAGCAGTTCTTC | CASKWQGRYNEQFF
TRBD2 | TRBJ2-1 | TRBV28 | . | TGTGCCAGCAGCCCGGGACTAAACTACAATGAGCAGTTCTTC | CASSPGLNYNEQFF
TRBD1 | TRBJ2-7 | TRBV7-2 | . | TGTGCCAGCAGCGGAGGGACAGGGGGCGCTACGGACGAGCAGTACTTC | CASSGGTGGATDEQYF
TRBD1 | TRBJ1-2 | TRBV28 | . | TGTGCCAGCAGCTCCCTATCCGGACAGGGTGGTGGCTACACCTTC | CASSSLSGQGGGYTF
TRBD2 | TRBJ2-7 | TRBV4-3 | . | TGCGCCAGCAGCCTGGGACTAGCGGAAACCTACGAGCAGTACTTC | CASSLGLAETYEQYF
TRBD2 | TRBJ2-3 | TRBV18 | . | TGTGCCAGCTCTCCATTAGCGGGAGGGAGCACAGATACGCAGTATTTT | CASSPLAGGSTDTQYF
TRBD1 | TRBJ2-2 | TRBV5-1 | . | TGCGCCAGCAGCTTGGACGGACAGGACTACACCGGGGAGCTGTTTTTT | CASSLDGQDYTGELFF
TRBD2 | TRBJ2-1 | TRBV13 | . | TGTGCCAGCACCCAGCGGGGATTTGCCCCGGGAGGGGAGTTCTTC | CASTQRGFAPGGEFF
TRBD1 | TRBJ2-1 | TRBV28 | . | TGTGCCAGCAGTTTATGGGGACAGGGGTCCTACAATGAGCAGTTCTTC | CASSLWGQGSYNEQFF
. | TRBJ2-7 | TRBV11-2 | . | TGTGCCAGCAGCTTAGGGGTACCGGAGGAGCAGTACTTC | CASSLGVPEEQYF
TRBD2 | TRBJ2-2 | TRBV30 | . | TGTGCCTGGAGTCCTCCGGGACTAGCGGGCACCGGGGAGCTGTTTTTT | CAWSPPGLAGTGELFF